This record looks at one TCR beta chain sequence and its context. This clonotype showed up many times. It has no known antigen specificity. No quality values exist for individual bases; no much larger clone is one base distant. From V the trimming removes 2 bases and from J it removes 4 bases, while the gene matches leave 4 bases of the junction unaccounted for. CDR1 and CDR2 were assigned from the germline V gene (reference sequence) as DFQATT and SNEGSKA. Including cysteine and phenylalanine, the CDR3 has 13 amino acids. The CDR3 DNA has 39 bases and is translated from base 1. The sample originates from a study of neurological immune-mediated disorders (dated by TCRdb to the late 2010s). In terms of the full investigation: The study compared peripheral blood TCR-beta repertoires of HTLV-I-associated myelopathy (HAM/TSP) patients, multiple sclerosis patients and healthy controls using UMI-based sequencing. Longitudinal samples, technical triplicates and paired sorted CD4+ and CD8+ T-cell subsets, alongside PBMC samples, were included among the approximately 110 TCR-beta libraries. The cohort comprised around 70 subjects: around 15 HAM/TSP patients, 35 or so multiple sclerosis patients and about 20 healthy controls.

cDNA synthesis used template-switch 5'RACE with a primer carrying a 10-nucleotide random unique molecular identifier tagging each TCR transcript. Each sequencing run produced over 190 million TCR-beta sequences covering 15-18 subjects. Total RNA was extracted with the RNeasy kit. The KAPA Real-time Library Amplification kit was used to amplify TCR-beta VDJ regions with primers for the TCR constant region and the 5'RACE anchor. A first PCR added sample indexes and Illumina adaptors, after which a second PCR increased the library yield. After Ampure bead purification, the roughly 650 bp TCR product was size-selected on a 2% E-gel SizeSelection system. Library quality was checked on a Bioanalyzer, concentration was measured with Qubit, and libraries were quantified with the Kapa Library Quantification kit before pooling. An Illumina HiSeq 2500 sequenced the libraries paired-end 2 x 150 bp. To increase sequence diversity, about 23-30% phiX was spiked into each library pool. The published analysis was carried out like this. Quality-filtered reads were processed with the UMI-based MiGEC pipeline, and over 90% of raw TCR sequences were removed by the MiGEC pipeline during error correction. VDJ genes were aligned to IMGT germline references, and each clonotype was defined by a unique CDR3 amino acid sequence together with V-J genes. Clonal expansion, Shannon diversity and CDR3 relatedness were evaluated with VDJtools (CalcPairwiseDistances, ClusterSamples), while phylogenetic trees were built in CLCbio workbench. Using coefficient-of-variation modelling across technical triplicates, the study counted a clone as expanded if it had at least 8 unique UMIs. TCRdb handled the public reads itself, with Q25 trimming in fastp and clone calling in MiXCR, and kept productive beta chains. Each entry merges the rows of one CDR3 protein and shows their most common DNA and genes. TCRdb's processing, not the authors', yielded these V and J calls. The sample contains 53,000 or so distinct CDR3 sequences, roughly an eighth of them found a single time. The ten largest clones add up to around a tenth of the sample.

For unsorted PBMC libraries, 2 million PBMCs were used after storage in RNAlater at -80 degrees C until RNA extraction. PBMCs were separated from peripheral blood using Ficoll-Hypaque density gradient centrifugation and then cryopreserved in liquid nitrogen. Summary of the overall study and its limitations: TCR clonal expansion was highest in HAM/TSP patients and lowest in MS patients, with MS patients falling below even healthy controls. No identical CDR3 amino acid sequences were found to be shared among expanded clones across subjects, suggesting that TCR-beta repertoires were private in all groups.

Sequenced sample: PBMCs. The origin of this receptor is a woman aged 60-75 years with HTLV-1-associated myelopathy (HAM/TSP). The sequence links TRBV20-1 to TRBJ2-5, and TRBD1 matches 7 of the central bases. Here is the DNA: TGCAGTGCTAGACTCAGGGGGAGAGAGACCCAGTACTTC. The translation is CSARLRGRETQYF.